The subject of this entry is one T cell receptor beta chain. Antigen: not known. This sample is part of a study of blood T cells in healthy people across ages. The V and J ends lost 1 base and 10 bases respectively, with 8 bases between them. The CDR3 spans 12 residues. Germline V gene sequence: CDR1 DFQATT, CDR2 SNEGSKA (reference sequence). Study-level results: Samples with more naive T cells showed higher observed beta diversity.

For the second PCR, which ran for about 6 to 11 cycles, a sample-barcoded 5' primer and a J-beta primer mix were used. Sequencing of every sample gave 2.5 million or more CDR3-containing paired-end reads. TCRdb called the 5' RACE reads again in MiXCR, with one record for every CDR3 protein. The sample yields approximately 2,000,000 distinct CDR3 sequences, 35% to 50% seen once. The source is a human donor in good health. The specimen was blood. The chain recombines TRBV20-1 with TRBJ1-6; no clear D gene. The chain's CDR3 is CSARVGPSPLHF. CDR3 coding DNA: TGCAGTGCTAGAGTGGGTCCCTCACCCCTCCACTTT.